This T cell receptor (beta chain) was recorded in a study of blood T cells in healthy people across ages. Sample-barcoded 5' priming and a J-beta primer mix drove a second PCR of roughly 7 to 11 cycles. TCRdb called the 5' RACE reads again in MiXCR, with one record for every CDR3 protein. The table has 550,000 to 700,000 distinct CDR3 sequences, approximately 25% seen once. V was pared by 2 bases and J by 13 bases, with 23 bases between. Germline V gives CDR1 SGHTA, CDR2 FQGTGA. This CDR3 is 15 amino acids long. Sequenced input: blood. The rearrangement uses TRBV7-3 and TRBJ2-5; possible D gene TRBD1, 5 bases. The source is a woman aged 70 to 79 in good health. CDR3 region: CASSLQGIPSYELYF. The CDR3 coding sequence is TGTGCCAGCAGCTTACAGGGAATCCCCTCCTACGAGCTGTACTTC.